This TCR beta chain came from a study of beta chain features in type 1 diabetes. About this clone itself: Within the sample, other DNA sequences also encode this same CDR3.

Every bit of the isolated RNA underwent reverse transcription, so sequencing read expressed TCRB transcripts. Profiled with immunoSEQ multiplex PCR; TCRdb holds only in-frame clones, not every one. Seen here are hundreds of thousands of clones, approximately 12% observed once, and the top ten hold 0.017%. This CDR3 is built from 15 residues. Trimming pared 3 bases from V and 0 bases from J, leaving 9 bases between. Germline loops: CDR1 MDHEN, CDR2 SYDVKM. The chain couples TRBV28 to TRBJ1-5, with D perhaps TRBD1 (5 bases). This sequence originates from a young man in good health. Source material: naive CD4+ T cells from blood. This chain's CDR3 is CASSFAGYSNQPQHF. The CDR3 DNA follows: TGTGCCAGCAGTTTTGCAGGGTATAGCAATCAGCCCCAGCATTTT. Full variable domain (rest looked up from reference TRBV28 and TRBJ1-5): DVKVTQSSRYLVKRTGEKVFLECVQDMDHENMFWYRQDPGLGLRLIYFSYDVKMKEKGDIPEGYSVSREKKERFSLILESASTNQTSMYLCASSFAGYSNQPQHFGDGTRLSIL.